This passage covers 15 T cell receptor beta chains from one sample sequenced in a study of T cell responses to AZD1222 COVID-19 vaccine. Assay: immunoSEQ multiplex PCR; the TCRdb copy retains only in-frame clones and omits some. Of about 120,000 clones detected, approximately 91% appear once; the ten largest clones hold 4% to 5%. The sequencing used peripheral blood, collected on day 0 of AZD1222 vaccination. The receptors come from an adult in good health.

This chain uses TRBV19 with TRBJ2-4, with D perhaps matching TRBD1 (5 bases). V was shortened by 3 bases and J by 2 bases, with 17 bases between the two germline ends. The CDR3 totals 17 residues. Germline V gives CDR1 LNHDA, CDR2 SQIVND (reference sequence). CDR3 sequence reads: CASSIGMGWGPKNIQYF. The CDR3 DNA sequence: TGTGCCAGTAGTATCGGTATGGGTTGGGGCCCCAAAAACATTCAGTACTTC.

The CDR3 coding sequence is TGTGCCAGCAGCTTAGCCCCAGACCGGGAGGAGCAGTTCTTC. Translated: CASSLAPDREEQFF. The gene calls are TRBV7-2 and TRBJ2-1; D perhaps matches TRBD2 (6 bases). V was trimmed by 0 bases and J by 10 bases, leaving 13 bases between them. From germline, CDR1 is SGHTA and CDR2 FQGNSA. The CDR3 spans 14 residues.

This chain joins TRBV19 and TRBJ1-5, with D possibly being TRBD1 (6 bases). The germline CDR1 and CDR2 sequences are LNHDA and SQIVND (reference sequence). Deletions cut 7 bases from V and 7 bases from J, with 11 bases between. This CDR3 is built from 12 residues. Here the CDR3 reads CASNVQGQPQHF. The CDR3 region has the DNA TGTGCCAGTAATGTACAGGGACAGCCCCAGCATTTT.

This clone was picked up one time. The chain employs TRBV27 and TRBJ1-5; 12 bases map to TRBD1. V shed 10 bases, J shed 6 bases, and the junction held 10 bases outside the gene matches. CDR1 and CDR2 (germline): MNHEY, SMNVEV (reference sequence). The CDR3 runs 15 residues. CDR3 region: CANITGTGGFQPQHF. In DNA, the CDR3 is TGTGCCAACATCACCGGGACAGGGGGCTTTCAGCCCCAGCATTTT.

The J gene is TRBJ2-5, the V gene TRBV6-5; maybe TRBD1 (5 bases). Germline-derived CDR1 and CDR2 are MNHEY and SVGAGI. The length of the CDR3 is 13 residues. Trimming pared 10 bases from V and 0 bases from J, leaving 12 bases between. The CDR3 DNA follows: TGTGCCACCGCCCCAGGGTACCAAGAGACCCAGTACTTC. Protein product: CATAPGYQETQYF.

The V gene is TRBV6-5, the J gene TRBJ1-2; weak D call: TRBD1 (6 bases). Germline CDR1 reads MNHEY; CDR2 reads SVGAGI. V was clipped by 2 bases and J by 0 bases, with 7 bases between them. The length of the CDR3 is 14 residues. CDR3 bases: TGTGCCAGCAGTTACACAGGGACTAACTATGGCTACACCTTC. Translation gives CASSYTGTNYGYTF.

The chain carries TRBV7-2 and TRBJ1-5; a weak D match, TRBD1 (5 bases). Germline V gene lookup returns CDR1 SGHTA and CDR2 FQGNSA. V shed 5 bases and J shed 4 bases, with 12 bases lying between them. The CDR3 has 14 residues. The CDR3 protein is CASSPEGWNQPQHF. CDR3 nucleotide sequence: TGTGCCAGCAGCCCAGAGGGGTGGAATCAGCCCCAGCATTTT. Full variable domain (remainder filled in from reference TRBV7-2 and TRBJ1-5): GAGVSQSPSNKVTEKGKDVELRCDPISGHTALYWYRQSLGQGLEFLIYFQGNSAPDKSGLPSDRFSAERTGGSVSTLTIQRTQQEDSAVYLCASSPEGWNQPQHFGDGTRLSIL.

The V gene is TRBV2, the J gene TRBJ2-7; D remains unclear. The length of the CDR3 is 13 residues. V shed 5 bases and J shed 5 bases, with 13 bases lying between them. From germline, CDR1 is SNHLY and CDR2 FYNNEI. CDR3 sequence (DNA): TGTGCCAGCAGTAGCGAAAGGGCACACGAGCAGTACTTC. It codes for CASSSERAHEQYF.

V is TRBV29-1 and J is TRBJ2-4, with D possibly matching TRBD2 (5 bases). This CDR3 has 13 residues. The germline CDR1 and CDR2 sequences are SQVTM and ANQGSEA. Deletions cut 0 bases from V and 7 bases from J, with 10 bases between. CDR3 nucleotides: TGCAGCGTTGAAGAGTCGGGAAGGAACATTCAGTACTTC. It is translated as CSVEESGRNIQYF.

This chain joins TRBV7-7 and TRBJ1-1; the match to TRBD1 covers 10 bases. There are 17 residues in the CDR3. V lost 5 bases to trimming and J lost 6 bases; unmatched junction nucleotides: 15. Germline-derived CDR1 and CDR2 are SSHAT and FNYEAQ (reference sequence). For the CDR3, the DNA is TGTGCCAGCAGCCCCATTTCTGGACAGGGGGTTTTCCCTGAAGCTTTCTTT. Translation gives CASSPISGQGVFPEAFF.

The CDR3 spells CASTFGGGYTF. The CDR3, as DNA: TGTGCCAGTACCTTTGGAGGTGGCTACACCTTC. The chain employs TRBV19 and TRBJ1-2; no definite D call. The V and J ends lost 7 bases and 7 bases respectively, with 10 bases between them. CDR1 and CDR2 from the germline V gene are LNHDA and SQIVND (reference sequence). The CDR3 has 11 residues.

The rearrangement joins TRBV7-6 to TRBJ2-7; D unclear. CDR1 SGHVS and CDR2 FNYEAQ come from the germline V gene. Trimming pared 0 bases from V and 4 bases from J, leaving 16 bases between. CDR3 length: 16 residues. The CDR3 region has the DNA TGTGCCAGCAGCTTAGCCCTCCGTTTCCAACCTTACGAGCAGTACTTC. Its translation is CASSLALRFQPYEQYF.

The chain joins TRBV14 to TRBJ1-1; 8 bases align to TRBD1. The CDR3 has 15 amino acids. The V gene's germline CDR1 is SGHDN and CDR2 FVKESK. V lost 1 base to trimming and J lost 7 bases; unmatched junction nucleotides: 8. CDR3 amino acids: CASSQGDRLRGEAFF. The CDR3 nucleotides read TGTGCCAGCAGCCAAGGGGACAGGTTGCGGGGTGAAGCTTTCTTT.

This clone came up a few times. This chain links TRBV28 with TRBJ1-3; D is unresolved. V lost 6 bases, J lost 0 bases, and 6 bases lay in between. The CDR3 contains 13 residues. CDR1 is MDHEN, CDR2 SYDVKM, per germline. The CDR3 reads CASRRHSGNTIYF. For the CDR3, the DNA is TGTGCCAGCAGACGGCACTCTGGAAACACCATATATTTT.

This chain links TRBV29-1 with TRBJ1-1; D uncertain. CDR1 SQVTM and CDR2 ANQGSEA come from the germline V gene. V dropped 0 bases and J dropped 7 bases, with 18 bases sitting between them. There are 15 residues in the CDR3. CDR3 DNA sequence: TGCAGCGTTGAAGATTCGGTCCAGGCCCGGGGTGAAGCTTTCTTT. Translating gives CSVEDSVQARGEAFF.